This TCR beta chain was sequenced in a study of blood T cell repertoires in COVID-19. In the study overall: Sample material is recorded as cDNA or gDNA derived from T cells, B-cell-depleted T cells, or PBMCs.

Per the original methods: By means of reference gene primer amplification, nucleated cell counts were estimated. Sequenced by immunoSEQ multiplex PCR; TCRdb stores in-frame clones only, minus some. D and trimming were read from the DNA, whereas the V and J calls and clone size are those reported in that table. The sample contains approximately 210,000 clones, 80% to 85% of which appear only once. Trimming cost V 6 bases and J 3 bases, with 14 bases left between them. CDR3 length: 14 amino acids. The germline CDR1 and CDR2 sequences are SEHNR and FQNEAQ (reference sequence). The source material was peripheral blood. The J gene is TRBJ1-1, the V gene TRBV7-9; D is unclear. This receptor was taken from a human donor in a cohort sampled during active COVID-19. The CDR3 reads CASRAAGGDTEAFF. The CDR3 DNA is TGTGCCAGCAGGGCGGCGGGTGGGGACACTGAAGCTTTCTTT.